This is a list of T cell receptor beta chains from one sample in a study of T cell responses to AZD1222 COVID-19 vaccine. Repertoires were generated with immunoSEQ multiplex PCR, while TCRdb's copy carries only in-frame clones and drops some. The sample lists around 140,000 clones; roughly 84% were seen once. The material sequenced was peripheral blood, taken 28 days after the second AZD1222 dose. The receptors were sampled from an adult who received the AZD1222 COVID-19 vaccine. CDR3s leave out the opening cysteine and the closing phenylalanine or tryptophan. Expanded clones are given a class, and other clones once, few, many or no size at all.

>TRBV28|NA
ASSLASGGEETQY
>TRBV19|NA
ASSTGTESQPQH
>TRBV6-5|NA
ATHQGTYGYT
>TRBV4-1|NA
ASSQVMGVGYEQY
>TRBV7-2|NA
ASSLARRASGRAGEQY
>TRBV5-4|NA
ASNYDSAGELF
>TRBV19|once
ASSIAPGTQPQH
>TRBV7-9|NA
ASSSGVEAF
>TRBV28|NA
ASVITEGFNSPLH
>TRBV7-9|NA
ASRGDRPGEEAF
>TRBV12-5|NA
ASNPSGGGNEQF
>TRBV7-9|once
ASSFGGAKNYGYT
>TRBV19|NA
ASSISRYNEQF
>TRBV9|NA
ASSVVLSDEQF
>TRBV6-5|NA
ASSPSGGGNNEQF
>TRBV4-2|NA
ASSQGAGGPGAGETQY
>TRBV6-5|once
ASSYGGQGPEAF
>TRBV18|NA
ASSPISRQPQH
>TRBV5-1|NA
ASSLGHLVDYGYT